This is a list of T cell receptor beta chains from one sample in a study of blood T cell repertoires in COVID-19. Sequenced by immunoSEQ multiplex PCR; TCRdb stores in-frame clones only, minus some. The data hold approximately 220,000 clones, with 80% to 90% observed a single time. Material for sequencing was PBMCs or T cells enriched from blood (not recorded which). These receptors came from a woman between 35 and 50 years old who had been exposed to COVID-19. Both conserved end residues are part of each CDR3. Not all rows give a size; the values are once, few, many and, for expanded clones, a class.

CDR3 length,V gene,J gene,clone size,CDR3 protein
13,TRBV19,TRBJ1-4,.,CASSNRGGEKLFF
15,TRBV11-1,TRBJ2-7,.,CASSSNSGAGYEQYF
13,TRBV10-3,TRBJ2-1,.,CAISDSGGDEQFF
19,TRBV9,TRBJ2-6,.,CASSVVPAGGSSGANVLTF
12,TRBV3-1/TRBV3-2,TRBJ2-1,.,CASSQEAHGGVF
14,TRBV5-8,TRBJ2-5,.,CASSLGLAGETQYF
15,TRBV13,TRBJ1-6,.,CASSLARGYDSPLHF
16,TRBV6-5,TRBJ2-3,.,CASSYSISGRLDTQYF
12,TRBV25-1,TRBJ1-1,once,CASSDSVAEAFF
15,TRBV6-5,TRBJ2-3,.,CASSTRGRGGDTQYF
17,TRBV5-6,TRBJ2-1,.,CASSLPRGHASYNEQFF
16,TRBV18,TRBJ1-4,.,CASSPPSIQANEKLFF
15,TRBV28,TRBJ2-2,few,CATRNRSGVGGELFF
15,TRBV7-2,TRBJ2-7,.,CASSILAGGPYEQYF
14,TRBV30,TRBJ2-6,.,CAWAGVSGANVLTF
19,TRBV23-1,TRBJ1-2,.,CASSQSPRGPTGGYYGYTF
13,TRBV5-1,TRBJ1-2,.,CASSPDRTYGYTF
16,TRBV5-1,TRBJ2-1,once,CASSLRPGLPYNEQFF
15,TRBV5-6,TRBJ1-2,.,CASSSPWGTGPGYTF
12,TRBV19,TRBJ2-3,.,CASSEGADTQYF
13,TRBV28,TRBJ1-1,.,CASTKTGTDEAFF
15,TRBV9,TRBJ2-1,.,CASSELQGFYNEQFF
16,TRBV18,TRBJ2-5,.,CASSPGGGPSQETQYF
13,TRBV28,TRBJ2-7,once,CASRQQGTYEQYF
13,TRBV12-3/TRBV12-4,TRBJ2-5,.,CASSARVGETQYF
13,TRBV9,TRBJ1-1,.,CASSVWQNTEAFF
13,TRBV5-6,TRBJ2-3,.,CASSPGDRVVQYF
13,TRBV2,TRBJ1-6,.,CASRGGPNSPLHF
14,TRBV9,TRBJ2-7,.,CASSVGGDDYEQYF
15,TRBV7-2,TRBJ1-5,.,CASSLMRAGNQPQHF
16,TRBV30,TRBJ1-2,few,CAWSPGGTGSRYGYTF
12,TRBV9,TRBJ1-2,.,CASSPDRYGYTF
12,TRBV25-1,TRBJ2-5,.,CASSEESETQYF
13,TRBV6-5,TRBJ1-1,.,CASRGQPNTEAFF
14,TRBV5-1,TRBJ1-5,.,CASSLESGAGPQHF
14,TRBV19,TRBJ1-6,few,CASSIVKENSPLHF
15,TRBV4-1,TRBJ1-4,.,CASAVGGQGNEKLFF
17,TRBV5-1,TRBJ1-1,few,CASSVIGQVGANTEAFF
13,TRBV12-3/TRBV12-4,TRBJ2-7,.,CASRYGSAYEQYF
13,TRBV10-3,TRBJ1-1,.,CATWDRVGTEAFF
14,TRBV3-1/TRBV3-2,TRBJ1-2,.,CASSRGTTNYGYTF
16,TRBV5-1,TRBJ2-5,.,CASSLGGLGTQETQYF
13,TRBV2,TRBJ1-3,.,CASRQGPENTIYF
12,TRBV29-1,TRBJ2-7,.,CSVGTGTYEQYF
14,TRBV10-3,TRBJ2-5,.,CAISEGAVQETQYF
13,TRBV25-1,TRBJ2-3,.,CASSATGTDTQYF
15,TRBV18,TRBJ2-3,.,CASSPRGLGTDTQYF
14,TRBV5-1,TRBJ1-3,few,CARQGTGTGNTIYF
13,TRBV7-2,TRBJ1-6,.,CASSSTRGSPLHF
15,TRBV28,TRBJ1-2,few,CASSLFWDSNYGYTF
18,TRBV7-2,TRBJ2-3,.,CASSLRGTSGERTDTQYF
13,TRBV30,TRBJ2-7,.,CAWSTNQGAEQYF
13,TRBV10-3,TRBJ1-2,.,CAISEGQEGGYTF